Listed below are T cell receptor beta chains from one sample, sequenced in a study of beta chain features in type 1 diabetes. Sequencing used immunoSEQ multiplex PCR; TCRdb keeps in-frame clones, though not all of them. This sample has under 400,000 clones, with 10% to 15% found just once. The sample taken for sequencing was naive CD4+ T cells from blood. Receptors originate from a young man in good health. Both conserved end residues are part of each CDR3. The D gene is left open where the match is weak. The size entry is marked missing in some rows and otherwise reads once, few, many or a size class.

CDR3 DNA: TGCGCCAGCAGGCGGGTAGCGGGAGGGCCCGACGATACGCAGTATTTT
CDR3 protein: CASRRVAGGPDDTQYF
D gene: TRBD2
V gene: TRBV5-1
clone size: -
J gene: TRBJ2-3
CDR3 length: 16

CDR3 DNA: TGTGCCAGCAGTTACTCGATCGGGGGAATGGGCTACACCTTC
CDR3 protein: CASSYSIGGMGYTF
D gene: -
V gene: TRBV6-5
clone size: -
J gene: TRBJ1-2
CDR3 length: 14

CDR3 DNA: TGTGCCAGTAGTAAGGACCCCGCCAGCGGGGGATACAATGAGCAGTTCTTC
CDR3 protein: CASSKDPASGGYNEQFF
D gene: TRBD2
V gene: TRBV19
clone size: few
J gene: TRBJ2-1
CDR3 length: 17

CDR3 DNA: TGTGCCAGCAGTTCCGTCCGCTACCGACAGGTCTCTGGGGCCAACGTCCTGACTTTC
CDR3 protein: CASSSVRYRQVSGANVLTF
D gene: -
V gene: TRBV28
clone size: few
J gene: TRBJ2-6
CDR3 length: 19

CDR3 DNA: TGTGCCAGCAGCTCAGATGTATACGAGCAGTACTTC
CDR3 protein: CASSSDVYEQYF
D gene: -
V gene: TRBV13
clone size: -
J gene: TRBJ2-7
CDR3 length: 12

CDR3 DNA: TGTGCCAGCAGCTCCTCAAATATGGGGGCCCGAGCCAAAAACATTCAGTACTTC
CDR3 protein: CASSSSNMGARAKNIQYF
D gene: -
V gene: TRBV11-1
clone size: -
J gene: TRBJ2-4
CDR3 length: 18

CDR3 DNA: TGTGCCAGCAGCGTAGGAGGGGGCCCGCTTGGTGGCTACACCTTC
CDR3 protein: CASSVGGGPLGGYTF
D gene: TRBD1
V gene: TRBV9
clone size: -
J gene: TRBJ1-2
CDR3 length: 15

CDR3 DNA: TGTGCCACCAGCAGAGATCTACAGGGGACAGATACGCAGTATTTT
CDR3 protein: CATSRDLQGTDTQYF
D gene: TRBD1
V gene: TRBV15
clone size: few
J gene: TRBJ2-3
CDR3 length: 15

CDR3 DNA: TGTGCCAGCAACTCCCAGGGATACGAGCAGTACTTC
CDR3 protein: CASNSQGYEQYF
D gene: -
V gene: TRBV28
clone size: -
J gene: TRBJ2-7
CDR3 length: 12

CDR3 DNA: TGTGCCAGTCGACTAGAGCCCGCAGATACGCAGTATTTT
CDR3 protein: CASRLEPADTQYF
D gene: -
V gene: TRBV5-8
clone size: few
J gene: TRBJ2-3
CDR3 length: 13

CDR3 DNA: TGCGCCAGCAGCCCCCCTAGACAGGGAAAAAACGAGCAGTACTTC
CDR3 protein: CASSPPRQGKNEQYF
D gene: TRBD1
V gene: TRBV5-1
clone size: few
J gene: TRBJ2-7
CDR3 length: 15

CDR3 DNA: TGTGCCAGCAGCCATACACTAGCGGGGTCCACAGATACGCAGTATTTT
CDR3 protein: CASSHTLAGSTDTQYF
D gene: TRBD2
V gene: TRBV4-2
clone size: -
J gene: TRBJ2-3
CDR3 length: 16

CDR3 DNA: TGTGCCAGCTCACCACGACAGGAGGATGGCTACACCTTC
CDR3 protein: CASSPRQEDGYTF
D gene: -
V gene: TRBV18
clone size: few
J gene: TRBJ1-2
CDR3 length: 13

CDR3 DNA: TGTGCCAGCAAACTAGCGTCAGGATCCTACGAGCAGTACTTC
CDR3 protein: CASKLASGSYEQYF
D gene: TRBD2
V gene: TRBV7-6
clone size: few
J gene: TRBJ2-7
CDR3 length: 14

CDR3 DNA: TGTGCCAGCAGGCCAAGGGACAGGGTCTCCTACGAGCAGTACTTC
CDR3 protein: CASRPRDRVSYEQYF
D gene: TRBD1
V gene: TRBV6-5
clone size: few
J gene: TRBJ2-7
CDR3 length: 15

CDR3 DNA: TGTGCCAGCAGTTTTCAGGGGGCGAGAGACACCGGGGAGCTGTTTTTT
CDR3 protein: CASSFQGARDTGELFF
D gene: TRBD1
V gene: TRBV27
clone size: -
J gene: TRBJ2-2
CDR3 length: 16

CDR3 DNA: TGTGCCAGCAGCGTATCGACTAATCAGCCCCAGCATTTT
CDR3 protein: CASSVSTNQPQHF
D gene: -
V gene: TRBV9
clone size: -
J gene: TRBJ1-5
CDR3 length: 13

CDR3 DNA: TGTGCCAGTAATGGGGGCCGAGATCAGCCCCAGCATTTT
CDR3 protein: CASNGGRDQPQHF
D gene: -
V gene: TRBV19
clone size: few
J gene: TRBJ1-5
CDR3 length: 13

CDR3 DNA: TGTGCCAGCAGTTTACCGCACAGGGGCGAGCAGTACTTC
CDR3 protein: CASSLPHRGEQYF
D gene: TRBD1
V gene: TRBV28
clone size: -
J gene: TRBJ2-7
CDR3 length: 13

CDR3 DNA: TGTGCCAGCAGAGGGGGTGGCAATCAGCCCCAGCATTTT
CDR3 protein: CASRGGGNQPQHF
D gene: -
V gene: TRBV6-5
clone size: -
J gene: TRBJ1-5
CDR3 length: 13

CDR3 DNA: TGTGCCAGCAGCCTTACCAGTAATGAGCAGTTCTTC
CDR3 protein: CASSLTSNEQFF
D gene: -
V gene: TRBV7-2
clone size: -
J gene: TRBJ2-1
CDR3 length: 12

CDR3 DNA: TGTGCCAGCAGCCCACCTTCGGGGACAGGACCCTATGGCTACACCTTC
CDR3 protein: CASSPPSGTGPYGYTF
D gene: TRBD1
V gene: TRBV9
clone size: -
J gene: TRBJ1-2
CDR3 length: 16

CDR3 DNA: TGCGCCAGCAGCCAAGAGACTAGCGGGAGAAACGAGCAGTACTTC
CDR3 protein: CASSQETSGRNEQYF
D gene: TRBD2
V gene: TRBV4-3
clone size: few
J gene: TRBJ2-7
CDR3 length: 15

CDR3 DNA: TGTGCCAGCAGCCAGCGTTTTGAGCAGTTCTTC
CDR3 protein: CASSQRFEQFF
D gene: -
V gene: TRBV14
clone size: -
J gene: TRBJ2-1
CDR3 length: 11

CDR3 DNA: TGCGCCAGCAGCTTGCGGGAGACCCAGTACTTC
CDR3 protein: CASSLRETQYF
D gene: -
V gene: TRBV5-1
clone size: -
J gene: TRBJ2-5
CDR3 length: 11

CDR3 DNA: TGTGCCAGCTCTTACGGGACAGGGGGCTACGAGCAGTACTTC
CDR3 protein: CASSYGTGGYEQYF
D gene: TRBD1
V gene: TRBV18
clone size: -
J gene: TRBJ2-7
CDR3 length: 14

CDR3 DNA: TGTGCCAGCTCATTCTCGAGTCCGGGGTTGGATGGCTACACCTTC
CDR3 protein: CASSFSSPGLDGYTF
D gene: -
V gene: TRBV18
clone size: -
J gene: TRBJ1-2
CDR3 length: 15

CDR3 DNA: TGCAGCGTCGCGGGTTGGGGGGGGACTGAAGCTTTCTTT
CDR3 protein: CSVAGWGGTEAFF
D gene: -
V gene: TRBV29-1
clone size: -
J gene: TRBJ1-1
CDR3 length: 13

CDR3 DNA: TGTGCCAGCAGCTCACCCCGACAGGGCAACGAGCAGTACTTC
CDR3 protein: CASSSPRQGNEQYF
D gene: TRBD1
V gene: TRBV6-5
clone size: -
J gene: TRBJ2-7
CDR3 length: 14

CDR3 DNA: TGTGCCAGCAGCCACCTTCGACAGGGAGGAATGAACACTGAAGCTTTCTTT
CDR3 protein: CASSHLRQGGMNTEAFF
D gene: TRBD1
V gene: TRBV14
clone size: -
J gene: TRBJ1-1
CDR3 length: 17

CDR3 DNA: TGTGCCAGCAGTGTCGGGGATTCGGAGTTCTTC
CDR3 protein: CASSVGDSEFF
D gene: -
V gene: TRBV2
clone size: few
J gene: TRBJ2-1
CDR3 length: 11

CDR3 DNA: TGCGCCAGCAGCTTGACGGTAAACACTGAAGCTTTCTTT
CDR3 protein: CASSLTVNTEAFF
D gene: -
V gene: TRBV5-1
clone size: -
J gene: TRBJ1-1
CDR3 length: 13

CDR3 DNA: TGCGCCAGCAGCCAAAGAGCGGGAACCTACGAGCAGTACTTC
CDR3 protein: CASSQRAGTYEQYF
D gene: TRBD2
V gene: TRBV4-3
clone size: few
J gene: TRBJ2-7
CDR3 length: 14

CDR3 DNA: TGTGCCTGGAGTGTACGGGGGGCGCGCACTGAAGCTTTCTTT
CDR3 protein: CAWSVRGARTEAFF
D gene: -
V gene: TRBV30
clone size: few
J gene: TRBJ1-1
CDR3 length: 14

CDR3 DNA: TGTGCCAGCAGCCCCCAGGGGGGCACCGGGGAGCTGTTTTTT
CDR3 protein: CASSPQGGTGELFF
D gene: -
V gene: TRBV7-3
clone size: few
J gene: TRBJ2-2
CDR3 length: 14

CDR3 DNA: TGTGCCAGCAGCTTGGTTGCGGGGGCAAGCTCCTACAATGAGCAGTTCTTC
CDR3 protein: CASSLVAGASSYNEQFF
D gene: -
V gene: TRBV7-2
clone size: -
J gene: TRBJ2-1
CDR3 length: 17

CDR3 DNA: TGTGCTAGCAGCTTTTTCCACGGGGAGCTGTTTTTT
CDR3 protein: CASSFFHGELFF
D gene: -
V gene: TRBV7-7
clone size: few
J gene: TRBJ2-2
CDR3 length: 12

CDR3 DNA: TGTGCCTGGAGTGTACGTCCTAGCGGCTACAATGAGCAGTTCTTC
CDR3 protein: CAWSVRPSGYNEQFF
D gene: TRBD2
V gene: TRBV30
clone size: -
J gene: TRBJ2-1
CDR3 length: 15

CDR3 DNA: TGCGCCAGCAGCCGAACGCTCGGACTAACGAAAGAGACCCAGTACTTC
CDR3 protein: CASSRTLGLTKETQYF
D gene: -
V gene: TRBV4-3
clone size: few
J gene: TRBJ2-5
CDR3 length: 16

CDR3 DNA: TGTGCCAGCGCCGGAGAGACTAACTATGGCTACACCTTC
CDR3 protein: CASAGETNYGYTF
D gene: -
V gene: TRBV6-6
clone size: few
J gene: TRBJ1-2
CDR3 length: 13

CDR3 DNA: TGTGCCAGCAGTGACAAGGGGGTTCAAGAGACCCAGTACTTC
CDR3 protein: CASSDKGVQETQYF
D gene: -
V gene: TRBV28
clone size: -
J gene: TRBJ2-5
CDR3 length: 14

CDR3 DNA: TGTGCCACCAGCAGGCCCGGGACTACTTACAATGAGCAGTTCTTC
CDR3 protein: CATSRPGTTYNEQFF
D gene: TRBD2
V gene: TRBV15
clone size: -
J gene: TRBJ2-1
CDR3 length: 15

CDR3 DNA: TGTGCCAGCAGCAAAACCGGACAGGGTTCGGGCGGGGAGCTGTTTTTT
CDR3 protein: CASSKTGQGSGGELFF
D gene: TRBD1
V gene: TRBV9
clone size: few
J gene: TRBJ2-2
CDR3 length: 16

CDR3 DNA: TGTGCCAGCTCACCACCGGGACTCCCTCAAGATACGCAGTATTTT
CDR3 protein: CASSPPGLPQDTQYF
D gene: -
V gene: TRBV18
clone size: few
J gene: TRBJ2-3
CDR3 length: 15

CDR3 DNA: TGTGCCAGCAGCCCCATAGGGGCAGGTAGGAATGAGCAGTTCTTC
CDR3 protein: CASSPIGAGRNEQFF
D gene: -
V gene: TRBV7-2
clone size: -
J gene: TRBJ2-1
CDR3 length: 15

CDR3 DNA: TGTGCCAGCAGCTCCCGGGACAGGCGAGATGAGCAGTTCTTC
CDR3 protein: CASSSRDRRDEQFF
D gene: TRBD1
V gene: TRBV7-2
clone size: -
J gene: TRBJ2-1
CDR3 length: 14

CDR3 DNA: TGTGCCAGTAGTTACAGGGGGCTAGCCAAAAACATTCAGTACTTC
CDR3 protein: CASSYRGLAKNIQYF
D gene: TRBD1
V gene: TRBV19
clone size: -
J gene: TRBJ2-4
CDR3 length: 15

CDR3 DNA: TGTGCCAGCAGCTCCCTACTAGCGGGAGAGGGCGGAGAGCAGTTCTTC
CDR3 protein: CASSSLLAGEGGEQFF
D gene: TRBD2
V gene: TRBV7-3
clone size: -
J gene: TRBJ2-1
CDR3 length: 16

CDR3 DNA: TGTGCCAGTAGTAGGCAGGGATCGAATGGCTACACCTTC
CDR3 protein: CASSRQGSNGYTF
D gene: -
V gene: TRBV19
clone size: few
J gene: TRBJ1-2
CDR3 length: 13

CDR3 DNA: TGTGCCAGCAGACGATTCGGGGATACGCAGTATTTT
CDR3 protein: CASRRFGDTQYF
D gene: -
V gene: TRBV4-2
clone size: many
J gene: TRBJ2-3
CDR3 length: 12

CDR3 DNA: TGTGCCAGCAGCCGGCATCGAGGCTCCTACGAGCAGTACTTC
CDR3 protein: CASSRHRGSYEQYF
D gene: -
V gene: TRBV27
clone size: few
J gene: TRBJ2-7
CDR3 length: 14

CDR3 DNA: TGTGCCTGGAGTCCCCCCCCGGGCTACACCTTC
CDR3 protein: CAWSPPPGYTF
D gene: -
V gene: TRBV30
clone size: -
J gene: TRBJ1-2
CDR3 length: 11

CDR3 DNA: TGTGCCAGCAGCCCAAGGGGAGGAACTAATTCACCCCTCCACTTT
CDR3 protein: CASSPRGGTNSPLHF
D gene: -
V gene: TRBV7-8
clone size: -
J gene: TRBJ1-6
CDR3 length: 15